This entry describes one T cell receptor beta chain. The antigen is undetermined. Only in-frame clones appear in the TCRdb table, and some are missing; sequencing was by immunoSEQ multiplex PCR. This table holds under 30,000 clones, about 90% found once. The data derive from a study of T cell responses to AZD1222 COVID-19 vaccine. V was pared by 5 bases and J by 4 bases, with 20 bases between. CDR1 and CDR2 from the germline V gene are SGHVS and FNYEAQ. CDR3 length equals 16 residues. Overall study results and limits: Per reports, nearly half of all spike-specific TCRs target regions that are unmutated in variants. Two AZD1222 administrations were followed by greater Spike-specific TCR breadth and depth.

The clonotype originates from an adult who received the AZD1222 COVID-19 vaccine. Specimen: peripheral blood, collected 28 days after the second AZD1222 dose. The rearrangement uses TRBV7-6 and TRBJ1-2; D is possibly TRBD1 (5 bases). This CDR3 reads CASSTGTVTSGYGYTF. The DNA of the CDR3 is TGTGCCAGCAGCACCGGGACGGTCACTAGTGGCTATGGCTACACCTTC.